This TCR beta chain was recovered during a study of OX40 agonist ivuxolimab in advanced cancers. The table came from immunoSEQ multiplex PCR; TCRdb's copy has only in-frame clones and leaves some out. The sample records roughly 60,000 clones, roughly nine tenths being singletons. The V segment lost 3 bases and the J segment 7 bases; nucleotides outside the gene matches: 5. This CDR3 spans 14 amino acids. In germline, CDR1 is MNHEY, CDR2 SVGAGI. Sequencing used CD4+ or CD8+ T cells sorted from blood, obtained in a trial of the OX40 agonist ivuxolimab. This rearrangement joins TRBV6-5 to TRBJ2-1; 8 positions agree with TRBD1. This TCR was recovered from an adult with an advanced solid tumor such as melanoma, head and neck, liver or kidney cancer. The CDR3 DNA is TGTGCCAGCAGTTATAGGACAGGGTTGAATGAGCAGTTCTTC. Its translation is CASSYRTGLNEQFF.